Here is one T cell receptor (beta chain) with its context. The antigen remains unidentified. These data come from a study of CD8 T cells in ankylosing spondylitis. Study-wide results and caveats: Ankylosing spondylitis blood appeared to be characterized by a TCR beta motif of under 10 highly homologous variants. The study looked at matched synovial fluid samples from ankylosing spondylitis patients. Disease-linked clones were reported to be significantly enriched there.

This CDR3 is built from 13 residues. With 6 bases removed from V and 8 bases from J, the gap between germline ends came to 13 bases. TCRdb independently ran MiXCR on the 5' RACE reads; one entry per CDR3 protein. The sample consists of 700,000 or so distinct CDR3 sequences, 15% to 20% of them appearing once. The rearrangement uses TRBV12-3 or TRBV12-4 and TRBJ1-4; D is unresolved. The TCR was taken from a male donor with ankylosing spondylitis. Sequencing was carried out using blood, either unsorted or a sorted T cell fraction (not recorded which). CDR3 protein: CASRGGLREKLFF. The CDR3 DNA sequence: TGTGCCAGCAGGGGTGGTCTTCGGGAAAAACTGTTTTTT.